Below, 14 T cell receptor beta chains from the same sample are listed, as sequenced in a study of blood T cell repertoires in COVID-19. Profiled with immunoSEQ multiplex PCR; TCRdb holds only in-frame clones, not every one. The table shows fewer than 80,000 clones, with about nine tenths occurring only once. The sample taken for sequencing was peripheral blood. The receptors here all came from a man in his thirties or forties with acute or convalescent COVID-19.

CDR3 region: CASSNSGQARTYEQYV. In DNA form, the CDR3 reads TGTGCCAGTAGTAATTCGGGACAGGCAAGGACCTACGAGCAGTACGTC. This chain links TRBV19 with TRBJ2-7; 8 bases fit TRBD1. This CDR3 is built from 16 residues. CDR1 is LNHDA, CDR2 SQIVND, per germline (reference sequence). The J segment lost 2 bases and the V segment lost 4 bases, leaving 10 bases of the junction unmatched.

The V gene is TRBV12-3 or TRBV12-4, the J gene TRBJ1-2, with 7 bases that match TRBD1. The CDR3 totals 13 residues. Losses at the gene ends were 1 base for V and 4 bases for J; bases not matched to a gene: 0. The CDR3 reads CASSLGTGYGYTF. The CDR3 nucleotides are TGTGCCAGCAGTTTAGGGACAGGCTATGGCTACACCTTC.

This chain uses TRBV7-6 with TRBJ2-3, with a tentative D call TRBD2 (6 bases). There are 13 residues in the CDR3. The V gene's germline CDR1 is SGHVS and CDR2 FNYEAQ. The V end was cut by 6 bases, the J end by 4 bases, with 11 bases between. Here the CDR3 DNA reads TGTGCCAGCAGTTCCGGGAGCTCAGATACGCAGTATTTT. It yields the protein CASSSGSSDTQYF.

V usage is TRBV12-5 and J usage is TRBJ1-1, with D tentatively TRBD1 (5 bases). This CDR3 region has 12 residues. The V gene's germline CDR1 is LGHNT and CDR2 FRNRAP. Trimming shortened V by 11 bases and J by 6 bases, and 16 bases separated the two germline ends. The CDR3 DNA sequence: TGTGCTGATGCCACAGGACCGGCTGAAGCTTTCTTT. This codes for CADATGPAEAFF.

The J gene is TRBJ1-2, the V gene TRBV30; 7 nucleotides match TRBD1. Germline V CDR1 and CDR2: GTSNPN, SVGIG (reference sequence). With 1 base clipped from V and 7 bases from J, the junction kept 9 bases outside the gene matches. This CDR3 is 14 amino acids long. CDR3 sequence: CAWSANRGRSGYTF. The CDR3 DNA reads TGTGCCTGGAGTGCCAACAGGGGACGAAGTGGCTACACCTTC.

The chain links TRBV6-6 to TRBJ1-2; D is perhaps TRBD1 (5 bases). V lost 0 bases to trimming and J lost 10 bases, with 18 bases between them. There are 15 residues in the CDR3. Germline lookup yields CDR1 MNHNY and CDR2 SVGAGI (reference sequence). The DNA for the CDR3 is TGTGCCAGCAGTTACTCCCTCCAGGGAAGTAAGGTCTACACCTTC. Translation: CASSYSLQGSKVYTF.

The chain combines TRBV9 with TRBJ1-1; 9 bases are a match to TRBD1. Per the germline V gene, CDR1 is SGDLS and CDR2 is YYNGEE. The CDR3 runs 14 residues. V was pared by 0 bases and J by 7 bases, with 4 bases of the junction left unmatched. CDR3 region: CASSVGTGDNEAFF. CDR3 sequence (DNA): TGTGCCAGCAGCGTAGGGACAGGGGATAATGAAGCTTTCTTT.

J is TRBJ1-2 and V is TRBV14; 8 bases map to TRBD1. The CDR3 covers 13 residues. Per germline, CDR1 SGHDN and CDR2 FVKESK. With 3 bases clipped from V and 4 bases from J, the junction kept 1 base outside the gene matches. The CDR3, as DNA: TGTGCCAGCAGCCAGGGGACAGGCTATGGCTACACCTTC. This codes for CASSQGTGYGYTF.

The gene calls are TRBV5-6 and TRBJ1-2; a possible D gene is TRBD1 (6 bases). Germline V gene lookup returns CDR1 SGHDT and CDR2 YYEEEE. The V end was cut by 4 bases, the J end by 3 bases, with 13 bases between. The CDR3 runs to 14 residues. CDR3 sequence reads: CASSEGTHYYGYTF. CDR3 DNA: TGTGCCAGCAGCGAAGGGACACACTACTATGGCTACACCTTC.

This chain joins TRBV5-4 and TRBJ1-6; a possible D gene is TRBD1 (6 bases). V lost 5 bases to trimming and J lost 9 bases, with 15 bases between them. Germline CDR1 SGHNT, CDR2 YYREEE (reference sequence). The CDR3 contains 14 residues. The CDR3 region is CASSSQGNSSPLHF. CDR3 DNA: TGTGCCAGCAGTTCACAGGGTAACAGTTCACCCCTCCACTTT. Filled out from reference TRBV5-4 and TRBJ1-6, the complete variable domain reads ETGVTQSPTHLIKTRGQQVTLRCSSQSGHNTVSWYQQALGQGPQFIFQYYREEENGRGNFPPRFSGLQFPNYSSELNVNALELDDSALYLCASSSQGNSSPLHFGNGTRLTVT.

This chain joins TRBV3-1 (or the pseudogene TRBV3-2) and TRBJ1-3; TRBD1 might be the D (5 bases). With 1 base removed from V and 3 bases from J, the gap between germline ends came to 10 bases. Germline loops: CDR1 LGHDT, CDR2 YNNKEL (reference sequence). The CDR3 is 15 amino acids. CDR3 nucleotide sequence: TGTGCCAGCAGCCAAGGGTCCAGGGTTGGAAACACCATATATTTT. It is translated as CASSQGSRVGNTIYF.

The chain carries TRBV5-1 and TRBJ1-1, with D possibly being TRBD1 (6 bases). The CDR3 totals 17 residues. Germline V gene sequence: CDR1 SGHRS, CDR2 YFSETQ. The ends were cut back, 4 bases at V and 3 bases at J, with 22 bases in the middle. CDR3 nucleotides: TGCGCCAGCAGCCCTTCCCCCTCAGGGGCGGGCGACACTGAAGCTTTCTTT. Translating gives CASSPSPSGAGDTEAFF. The whole variable domain, filled in from reference TRBV5-1 and TRBJ1-1, reads KAGVTQTPRYLIKTRGQQVTLSCSPISGHRSVSWYQQTPGQGLQFLFEYFSETQRNKGNFPGRFSGRQFSNSRSEMNVSTLELGDSALYLCASSPSPSGAGDTEAFFGQGTRLTVV.

The chain recombines TRBV7-2 with TRBJ1-2; possible D gene TRBD1, 5 bases. CDR1 is SGHTA, CDR2 FQGNSA, per germline. Deletions cut 1 base from V and 4 bases from J, with 10 bases between. The CDR3 sequence is 14 residues long. As DNA, the CDR3 is TGTGCCAGCAGCTTAGAATCCAGGGTCTATGGCTACACCTTC. Translating it yields CASSLESRVYGYTF.

This clone was counted a few times. The V call is TRBV6-6, the J call TRBJ1-1; 7 bases fit TRBD1. CDR3 length: 16 residues. Germline V lookup: CDR1 MNHNY, CDR2 SVGAGI (reference sequence). V dropped 0 bases and J dropped 0; count of bases not matched to a gene: 4. The CDR3 nucleotides read TGTGCCAGCAGTTACTCGCAGGGGGGAATGAACACTGAAGCTTTCTTT. Translated, it gives CASSYSQGGMNTEAFF.